This T cell receptor (beta chain) was retrieved from a study of T cell repertoires in cytomegalovirus infection. Study-level information: Selected CMV epitopes included recently identified HLA-C-restricted ones as well as well-studied HLA-B-restricted ones. CMV infection together with matching HLA type was indicated by public TCR beta signatures. Study outcomes and limitations: Cumulative frequency of public TCR beta families picked out carriers of CMV plus the relevant HLA.

TCRdb reprocessed the reads via MiXCR and lists one record per CDR3 protein. In the table there are approximately 310,000 distinct CDR3 sequences, around 25% of which are singletons. Germline values: CDR1 MNHEY, CDR2 SVGEGT. The V segment lost 6 bases and the J segment 1 base; nucleotides outside the gene matches: 8. The CDR3 extends over 16 amino acids. On this clonotype itself: What it binds is not known.

The rearrangement uses TRBV6-2 or TRBV6-3 and TRBJ2-3; 9 bases are shared with TRBD2. The origin of this receptor is a human donor in good health (CMV status not recorded). Some clones in this sample may be carry-over from other donors' samples. Sequenced here: cultured PBMCs, sampled from culture after CMV antigen stimulation. CDR3 nucleotides: TGTGCCAGCAGGTCACTCATAGCGGGAGGCACAGATACGCAGTATTTT. It is translated as CASRSLIAGGTDTQYF.